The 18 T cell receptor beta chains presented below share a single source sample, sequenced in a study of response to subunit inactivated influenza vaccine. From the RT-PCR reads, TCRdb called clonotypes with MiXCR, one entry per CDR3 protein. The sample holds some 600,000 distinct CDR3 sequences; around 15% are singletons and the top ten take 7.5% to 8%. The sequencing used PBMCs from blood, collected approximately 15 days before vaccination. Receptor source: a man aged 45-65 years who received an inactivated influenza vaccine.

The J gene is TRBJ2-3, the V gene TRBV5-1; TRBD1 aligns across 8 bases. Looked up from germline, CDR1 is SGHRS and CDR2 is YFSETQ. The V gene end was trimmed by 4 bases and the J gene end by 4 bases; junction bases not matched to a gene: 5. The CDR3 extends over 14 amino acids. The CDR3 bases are TGCGCCAGCAGCCTTAGGACAGGGTCAGATACGCAGTATTTT. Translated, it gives CASSLRTGSDTQYF.

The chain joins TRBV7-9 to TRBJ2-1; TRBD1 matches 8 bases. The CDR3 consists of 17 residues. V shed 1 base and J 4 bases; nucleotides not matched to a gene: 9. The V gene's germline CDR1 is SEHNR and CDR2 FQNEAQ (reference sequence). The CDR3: CASSLGQGQRTYNEQFF. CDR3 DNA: TGTGCCAGCAGCTTAGGACAGGGGCAGCGGACTTACAATGAGCAGTTCTTC.

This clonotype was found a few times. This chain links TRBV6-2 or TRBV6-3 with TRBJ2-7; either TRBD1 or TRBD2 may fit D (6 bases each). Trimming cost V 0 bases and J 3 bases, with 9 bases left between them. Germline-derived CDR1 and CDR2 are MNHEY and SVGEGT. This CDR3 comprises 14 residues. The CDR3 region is CASSYSRGDYEQYF. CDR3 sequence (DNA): TGTGCCAGCAGTTACTCGAGGGGGGACTACGAGCAGTACTTC.

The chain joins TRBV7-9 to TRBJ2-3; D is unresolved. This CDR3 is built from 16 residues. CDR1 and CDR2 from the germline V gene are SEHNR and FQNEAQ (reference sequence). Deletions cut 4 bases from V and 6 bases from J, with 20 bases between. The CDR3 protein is CASSSQSTFPRDTQYF. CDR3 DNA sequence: TGTGCCAGCAGCTCCCAATCGACCTTCCCGAGGGATACGCAGTATTTT.

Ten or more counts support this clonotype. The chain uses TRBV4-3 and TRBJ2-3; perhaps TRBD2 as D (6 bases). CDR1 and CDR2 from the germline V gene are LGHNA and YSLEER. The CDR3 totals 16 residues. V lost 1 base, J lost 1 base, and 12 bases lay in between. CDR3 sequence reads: CASSQGDSSGTDTQYF. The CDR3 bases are TGCGCCAGCAGCCAAGGGGACTCCAGCGGCACAGATACGCAGTATTTT.

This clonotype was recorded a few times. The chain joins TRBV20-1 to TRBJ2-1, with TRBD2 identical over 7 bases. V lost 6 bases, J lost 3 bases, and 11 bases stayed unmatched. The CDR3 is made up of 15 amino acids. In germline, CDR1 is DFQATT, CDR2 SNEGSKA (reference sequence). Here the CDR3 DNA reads TGCAGTGCCCGGGCTGAGCGCGGGGGCTACAATGAGCAGTTCTTC. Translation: CSARAERGGYNEQFF.

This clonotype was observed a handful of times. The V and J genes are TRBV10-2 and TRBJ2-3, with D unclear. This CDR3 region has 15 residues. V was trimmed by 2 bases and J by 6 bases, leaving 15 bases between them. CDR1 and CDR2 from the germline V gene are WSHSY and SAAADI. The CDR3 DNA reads TGCGCCAGCAGTGAGGTGGCTCCACCTGCCGATACGCAGTATTTT. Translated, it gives CASSEVAPPADTQYF.

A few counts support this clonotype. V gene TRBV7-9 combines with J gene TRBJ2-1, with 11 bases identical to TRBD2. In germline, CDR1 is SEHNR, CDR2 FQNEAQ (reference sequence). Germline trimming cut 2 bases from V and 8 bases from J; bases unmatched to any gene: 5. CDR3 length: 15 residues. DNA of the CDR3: TGTGCCAGCAGCTTAAGGCTAGCGGGAGGCGATGAGCAGTTCTTC. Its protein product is CASSLRLAGGDEQFF.

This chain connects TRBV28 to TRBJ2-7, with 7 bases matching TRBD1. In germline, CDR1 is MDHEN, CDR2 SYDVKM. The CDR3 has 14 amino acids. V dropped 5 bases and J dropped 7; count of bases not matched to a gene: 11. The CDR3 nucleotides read TGTGCCAGCAGTAGACAGGGAACAATGCGGGAGCAGTACTTC. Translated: CASSRQGTMREQYF. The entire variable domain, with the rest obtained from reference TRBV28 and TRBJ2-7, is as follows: DVKVTQSSRYLVKRTGEKVFLECVQDMDHENMFWYRQDPGLGLRLIYFSYDVKMKEKGDIPEGYSVSREKKERFSLILESASTNQTSMYLCASSRQGTMREQYFGPGTRLTVT.

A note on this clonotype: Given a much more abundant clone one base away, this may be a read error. CDR3 in amino acids: CSPISLAGVLTTYNEQFF. Written as DNA, the CDR3 is TGCAGTCCCATCTCACTAGCGGGGGTCCTCACGACCTACAATGAGCAGTTCTTC. V gene TRBV20-1 combines with J gene TRBJ2-1; 11 positions agree with TRBD2. V was clipped by 8 bases and J by 2 bases; unmatched bases: 17. CDR1 is DFQATT and CDR2 is SNEGSKA in the germline V gene (reference sequence). There are 18 residues in the CDR3.

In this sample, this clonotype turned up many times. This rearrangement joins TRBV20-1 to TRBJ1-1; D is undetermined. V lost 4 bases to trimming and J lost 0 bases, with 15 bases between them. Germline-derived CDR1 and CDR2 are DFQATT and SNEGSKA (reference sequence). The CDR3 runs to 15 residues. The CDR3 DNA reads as TGCAGTGCTACACAGAAAGGACGGATGAACACTGAAGCTTTCTTT. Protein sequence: CSATQKGRMNTEAFF.

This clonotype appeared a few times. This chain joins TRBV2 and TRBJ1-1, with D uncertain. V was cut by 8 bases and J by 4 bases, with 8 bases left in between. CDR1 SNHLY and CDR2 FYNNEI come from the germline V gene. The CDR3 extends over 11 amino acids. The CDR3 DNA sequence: TGTGCCAGCCAGCGTTCCACTGAAGCTTTCTTT. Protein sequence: CASQRSTEAFF.

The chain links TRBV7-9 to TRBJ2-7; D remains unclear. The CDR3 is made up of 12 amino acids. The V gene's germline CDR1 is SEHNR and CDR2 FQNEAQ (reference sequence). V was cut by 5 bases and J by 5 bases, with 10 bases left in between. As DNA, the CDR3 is TGTGCCAGCAGCAAAACTGGGGACGAGCAGTACTTC. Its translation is CASSKTGDEQYF.

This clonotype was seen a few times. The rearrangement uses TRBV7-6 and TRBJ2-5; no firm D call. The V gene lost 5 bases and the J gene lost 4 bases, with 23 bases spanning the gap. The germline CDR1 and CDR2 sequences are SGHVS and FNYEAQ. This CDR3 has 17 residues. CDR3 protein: CASSLEIRLGKRETQYF. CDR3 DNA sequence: TGTGCCAGCAGCCTGGAGATAAGGCTAGGGAAAAGAGAGACCCAGTACTTC.

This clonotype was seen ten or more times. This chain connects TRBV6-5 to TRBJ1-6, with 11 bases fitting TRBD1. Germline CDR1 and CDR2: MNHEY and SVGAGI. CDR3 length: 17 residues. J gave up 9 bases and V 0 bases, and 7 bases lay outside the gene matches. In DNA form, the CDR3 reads TGTGCCAGCAGTTACTCGAGTGCCGGGACAGGGGGTTCACCCCTCCACTTT. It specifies CASSYSSAGTGGSPLHF.

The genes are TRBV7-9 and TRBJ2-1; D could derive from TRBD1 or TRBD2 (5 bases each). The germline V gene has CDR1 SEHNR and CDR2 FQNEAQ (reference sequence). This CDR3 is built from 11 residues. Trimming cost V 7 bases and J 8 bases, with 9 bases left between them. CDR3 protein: CASNRGHEQFF. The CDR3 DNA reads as TGTGCCAGCAATCGGGGCCATGAGCAGTTCTTC.

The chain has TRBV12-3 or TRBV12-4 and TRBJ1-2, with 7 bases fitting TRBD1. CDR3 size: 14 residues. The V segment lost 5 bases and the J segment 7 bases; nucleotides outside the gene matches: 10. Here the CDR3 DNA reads TGTGCCAGCAGTACCCGACAGGGCCGGACTGGCTACACCTTC. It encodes CASSTRQGRTGYTF.

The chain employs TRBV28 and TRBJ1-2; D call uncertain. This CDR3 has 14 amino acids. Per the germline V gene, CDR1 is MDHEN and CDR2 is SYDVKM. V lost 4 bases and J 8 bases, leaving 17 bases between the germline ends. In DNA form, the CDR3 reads TGTGCCAGCAGTTATGAGGACGGGATACTGGGCTACACCTTC. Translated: CASSYEDGILGYTF.